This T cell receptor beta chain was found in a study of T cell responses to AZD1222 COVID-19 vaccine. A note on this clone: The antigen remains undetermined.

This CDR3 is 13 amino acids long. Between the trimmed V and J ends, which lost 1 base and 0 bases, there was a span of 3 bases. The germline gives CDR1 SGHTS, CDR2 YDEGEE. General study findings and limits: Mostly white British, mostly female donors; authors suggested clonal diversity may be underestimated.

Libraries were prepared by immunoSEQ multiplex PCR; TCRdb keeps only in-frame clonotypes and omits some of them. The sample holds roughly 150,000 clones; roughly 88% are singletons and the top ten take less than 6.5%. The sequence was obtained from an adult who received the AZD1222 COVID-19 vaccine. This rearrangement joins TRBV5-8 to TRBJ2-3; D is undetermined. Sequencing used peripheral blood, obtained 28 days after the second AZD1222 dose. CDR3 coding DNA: TGTGCCAGCAGCTTGTCAAGCACAGATACGCAGTATTTT. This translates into CASSLSSTDTQYF.